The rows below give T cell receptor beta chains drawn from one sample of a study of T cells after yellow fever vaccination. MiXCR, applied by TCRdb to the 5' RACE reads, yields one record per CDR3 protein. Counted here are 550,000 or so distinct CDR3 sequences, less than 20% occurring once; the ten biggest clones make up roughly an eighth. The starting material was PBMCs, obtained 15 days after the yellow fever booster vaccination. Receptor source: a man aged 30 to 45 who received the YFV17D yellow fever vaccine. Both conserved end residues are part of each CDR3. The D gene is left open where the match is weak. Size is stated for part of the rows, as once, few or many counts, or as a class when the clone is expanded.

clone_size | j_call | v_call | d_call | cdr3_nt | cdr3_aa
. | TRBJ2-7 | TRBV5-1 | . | TGCGCCAGCAGCTTGAGGGGCTCGGTCGAGCAGTACTTC | CASSLRGSVEQYF
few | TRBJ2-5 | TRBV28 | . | TGTGCCAGCAGCACGGGGCTGATGAGAGAGACCCAGTACTTC | CASSTGLMRETQYF
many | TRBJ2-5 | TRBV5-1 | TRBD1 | TGTGCCAGCTCACCCGGGACAGCCCAAGAGACCCAGTACTTC | CASSPGTAQETQYF
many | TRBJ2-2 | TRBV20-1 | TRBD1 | TGCAGTGCTTCAACAGGGGGCTGGACCGGGGAGCTGTTTTTT | CSASTGGWTGELFF
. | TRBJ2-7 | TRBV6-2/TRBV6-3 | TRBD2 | TGTGCCAGCAGCCCGGGACTAGCGGTCTCCTACGAGCAGTACTTC | CASSPGLAVSYEQYF
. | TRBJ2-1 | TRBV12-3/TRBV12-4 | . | TGTGCCAGCAGTTTCCCCGCCGTGCATGAGCAGTTCTTC | CASSFPAVHEQFF
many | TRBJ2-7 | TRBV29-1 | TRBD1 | TGCAGCGTAGAGGGACAGACCTACGAGCAGTACTTC | CSVEGQTYEQYF
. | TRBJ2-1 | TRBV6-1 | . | TGTGCCAGCAGTCCTGATGTTTGGTACAATGAGCAGTTCTTC | CASSPDVWYNEQFF
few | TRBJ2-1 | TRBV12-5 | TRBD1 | TGTGCTAGTGGTCCCCCCGGGACAGGGACCTACAATGAGCAGTTCTTC | CASGPPGTGTYNEQFF
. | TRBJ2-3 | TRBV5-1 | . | TGCGCCAGCAGCTTGCACGGAGCGTACACAGATACGCAGTATTTT | CASSLHGAYTDTQYF
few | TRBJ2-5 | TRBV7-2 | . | TGTGCCAGCAGCTTATCGACAGGTCCCAAGACCCAGTACTTC | CASSLSTGPKTQYF
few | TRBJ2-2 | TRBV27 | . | TGTGCCAGCAGCCGCAGGCGATTGGACACCGGGGAGCTGTTTTTT | CASSRRRLDTGELFF
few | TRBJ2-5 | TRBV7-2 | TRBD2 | TGTGCCAGTCTGACTAGCGGGAGCGGGTGGGAGACCCAGTACTTC | CASLTSGSGWETQYF
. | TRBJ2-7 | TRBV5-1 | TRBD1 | TGCGCCAGCAGCTTGAATACAGGGGGACGCTACGAGCAGTACTTC | CASSLNTGGRYEQYF
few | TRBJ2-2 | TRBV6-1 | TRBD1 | TGTGCCAGCAGTGGAGGACAGGGTAACACCGGGGAGCTGTTTTTT | CASSGGQGNTGELFF
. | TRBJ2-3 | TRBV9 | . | TGTGCCAGCAGCGTAGTTGAGGGAGGCAGCACAGATACGCAGTATTTT | CASSVVEGGSTDTQYF
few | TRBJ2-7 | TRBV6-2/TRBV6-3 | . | TGTGCCAGCAGTTATGGCCTCTACGAGCAGTACTTC | CASSYGLYEQYF
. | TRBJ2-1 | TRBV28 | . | TGTGCCAGCAGAGACTGGCGGAAGTCCTACAATGAGCAGTTCTTC | CASRDWRKSYNEQFF
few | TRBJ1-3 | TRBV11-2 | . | TGTGCCAGCAGCTTACACAGGGTGTCTGGAAACACCATATATTTT | CASSLHRVSGNTIYF
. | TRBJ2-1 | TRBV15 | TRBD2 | TGTGCCACCAGCCGTAGCGGGAAAATCTACAATGAGCAGTTCTTC | CATSRSGKIYNEQFF
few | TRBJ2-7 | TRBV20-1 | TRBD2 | TGCAGTGCTTCACCTACTAGCGGGAGGGCCTACGAGCAGTACTTC | CSASPTSGRAYEQYF
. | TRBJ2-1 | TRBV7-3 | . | TGTGCCAGCACCCCGCCGGGGGGCGATGAGCAGTTCTTC | CASTPPGGDEQFF
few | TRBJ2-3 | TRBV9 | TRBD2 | TGTGCCAGTAGTGTGGGACTAGCGAGCACAGATACGCAGTATTTT | CASSVGLASTDTQYF
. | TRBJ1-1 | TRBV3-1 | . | TGTGCCAGCACACCGGGAGGTCACACTGAAGCTTTCTTT | CASTPGGHTEAFF
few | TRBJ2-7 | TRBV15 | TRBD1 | TGTGCCACCAGCAGAGATCCGGGACAGGGGTACGAGCAGTACTTC | CATSRDPGQGYEQYF
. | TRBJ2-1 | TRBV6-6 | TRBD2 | TGTGCCAGCAGTTATGACGAACTAGCGGGACGGATCTTC | CASSYDELAGRIF
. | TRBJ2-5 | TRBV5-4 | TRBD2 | TGTGCCAGCAGCTTAGCGGGAGGGCCAGGGACCCAGTACTTC | CASSLAGGPGTQYF
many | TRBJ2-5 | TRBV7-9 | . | TGTGCCAGCAGCGAAGAGACCCAGTACTTC | CASSEETQYF
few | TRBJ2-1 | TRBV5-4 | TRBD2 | TGTGCCAGCAGCTCGGGACTAGCGGGACTGTACAATGAGCAGTTCTTC | CASSSGLAGLYNEQFF
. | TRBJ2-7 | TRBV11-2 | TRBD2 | TGTGCCAGCAGCTTAGCGGCTGGGGGGGTTTACGAGCAGTACTTC | CASSLAAGGVYEQYF
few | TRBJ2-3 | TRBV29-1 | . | TGCAGCGTTGTAGCCAACACAGATACGCAGTATTTT | CSVVANTDTQYF
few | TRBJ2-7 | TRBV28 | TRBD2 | TGTGCCAGCAAGGCTAGCGGATACGAGCAGTACTTC | CASKASGYEQYF
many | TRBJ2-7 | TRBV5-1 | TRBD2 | TGCGCCAGCAGCCAGGGGACTAGCACCCACGAGCAGTACTTC | CASSQGTSTHEQYF
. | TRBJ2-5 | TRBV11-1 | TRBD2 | TGTGCCAGCAGCTTAGGAGGGGCCTCGAGGGGCGGGAGAAGTTCAGAGACCCAGTACTTC | CASSLGGASRGGRSSETQYF
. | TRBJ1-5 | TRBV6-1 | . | TGTGCCAGCAGGAGCGTCGTGGGGAATCAGCCCCAGCATTTT | CASRSVVGNQPQHF
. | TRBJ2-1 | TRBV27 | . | TGTGCCAGTCGTTTCCCGGGGGATTACAATGAGCAGTTCTTC | CASRFPGDYNEQFF
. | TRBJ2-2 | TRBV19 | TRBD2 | TGTGCCAGTACTGGACTAGCGGGAGGATTGGGGGAGCTGTTTTTT | CASTGLAGGLGELFF
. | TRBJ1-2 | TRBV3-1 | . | TGTGCCAGCAGCCAAGGAGGCAGCGTTTTCATCTATGGCTACACCTTC | CASSQGGSVFIYGYTF
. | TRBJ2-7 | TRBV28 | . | TGTGCCAGCAGTTTCGTACAGTACGAGCAGTACTTC | CASSFVQYEQYF
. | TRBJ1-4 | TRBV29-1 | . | TGCAGCGTGGGCTTTGGGGTGTACGAAAAACTGTTTTTT | CSVGFGVYEKLFF
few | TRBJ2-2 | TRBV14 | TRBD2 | TGTGCCAGCAGCCCGCTGGGGCGGGAGGATGTCACCGGGGAGCTGTTTTTT | CASSPLGREDVTGELFF
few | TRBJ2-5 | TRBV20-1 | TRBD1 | TGCAGTGGCCCAGGGGGCCCCGGGGAGACCCAGTACTTC | CSGPGGPGETQYF
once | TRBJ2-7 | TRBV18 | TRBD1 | TGTGCCAGCTCACCACTCAAAACAGGGGCGAGCTACGAGCAGTACTTC | CASSPLKTGASYEQYF
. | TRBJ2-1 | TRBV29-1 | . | TGCAGCTCGGGCGAGGAAGAAAGGGAGCAGTTCTTC | CSSGEEEREQFF
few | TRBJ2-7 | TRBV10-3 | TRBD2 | TGTGCCACGTCGACCGGGACTAGCGCAACCTACGAGCAGTACTTC | CATSTGTSATYEQYF